This T cell receptor (beta chain) stems from a study of OX40 agonist ivuxolimab in advanced cancers. Per the germline V gene, CDR1 is MDHEN and CDR2 is SYDVKM. This CDR3 has 15 amino acids. Trimming removed 6 bases at V and 2 bases at J, with 16 bases between. Only in-frame clones appear in the TCRdb table, and some are missing; sequencing was by immunoSEQ multiplex PCR. Counted here are about 36,000 clones, 70% to 90% occurring once; the ten biggest clones make up around 13%. This specimen consisted of CD4+ or CD8+ T cells sorted from blood, obtained in a trial of the OX40 agonist ivuxolimab. The sequence derives from an adult with an advanced solid tumor such as melanoma, head and neck, liver or kidney cancer. The chain carries TRBV28 and TRBJ2-5; possible D gene TRBD1, 5 bases. The CDR3 nucleotides are TGTGCCAGCAGCCTGGGGCCAGGGCAGCAAGAGACCCAGTACTTC. Its translation: CASSLGPGQQETQYF.